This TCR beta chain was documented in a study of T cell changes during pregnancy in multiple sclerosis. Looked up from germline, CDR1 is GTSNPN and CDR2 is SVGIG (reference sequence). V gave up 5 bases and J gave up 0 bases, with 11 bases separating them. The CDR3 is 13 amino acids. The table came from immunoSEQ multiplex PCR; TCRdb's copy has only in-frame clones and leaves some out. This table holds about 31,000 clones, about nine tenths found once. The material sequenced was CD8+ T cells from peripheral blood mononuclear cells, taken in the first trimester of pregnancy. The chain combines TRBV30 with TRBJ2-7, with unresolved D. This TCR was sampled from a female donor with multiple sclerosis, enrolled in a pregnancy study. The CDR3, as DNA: TGTGCCTGGGGGTCGGGTATCTCCTACGAGCAGTACTTC. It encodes CAWGSGISYEQYF.